Below are 20 T cell receptor beta chains sequenced from a single sample in a study of blood T cells in healthy people across ages. Primers used in a second PCR of about 6 to 11 cycles were a sample-barcoded 5' primer and a J-beta primer mix. TCRdb itself ran the 5' RACE reads through MiXCR, one entry per CDR3 protein. The top ten clones hold 8% to 10% of a sample with over 750,000 distinct CDR3 sequences, approximately 25% of them seen once. Separately, the same data were catalogued under a study of T cells of mothers and their children.

Sequenced sample: blood. These TCRs come from a boy aged 5-17 years in good health.

Only a few counts were recorded for this clonotype. V and J are TRBV7-9 and TRBJ2-1; a possible D gene is TRBD1 (6 bases). The J call may not be correct, given that the DNA end is closer to TRBJ2-7. This CDR3 is 14 amino acids long. Germline lookup yields CDR1 SEHNR and CDR2 FQNEAQ (reference sequence). CDR3 DNA sequence: TGTGCCAGCAGCGACCGACCCAGGGGCTACGAGCAGTACTTC. Protein product: CASSDRPRGYEQYF.

The chain joins TRBV9 to TRBJ2-7, with D possibly TRBD2 on 6 matching bases. The V end lost 0 bases, the J end lost 5 bases, and 9 bases lay between the germline ends. This CDR3 comprises 13 residues. In germline, CDR1 is SGDLS, CDR2 YYNGEE. The CDR3 here is CASSVAGVNEQYF. In nucleotides, the CDR3 is TGTGCCAGCAGCGTAGCGGGGGTCAACGAGCAGTACTTC.

The chain couples TRBV25-1 to TRBJ2-5; D gene ambiguous. The germline V and J ends were trimmed by 9 bases and 4 bases, with 21 bases remaining between them. There are 15 residues in the CDR3. Germline V CDR1 and CDR2: MGHDK, SYGVNS. Here the CDR3 DNA reads TGTGCCAGTGGGTCAAGTTCGGGCCCTGGAGAGACCCAGTACTTC. Residues: CASGSSSGPGETQYF. Complete variable domain (other parts from reference TRBV25-1 and TRBJ2-5): EADIYQTPRYLVIGTGKKITLECSQTMGHDKMYWYQQDPGMELHLIHYSYGVNSTEKGDLSSESTVSRIRTEHFPLTLESARPSHTSQYLCASGSSSGPGETQYFGPGTRLLVL.

In this sample, this clonotype turned up once. The rearrangement joins TRBV20-1 to TRBJ2-7; no clear D. There are 13 residues in the CDR3. Germline V gives CDR1 DFQATT, CDR2 SNEGSKA (reference sequence). With 4 bases removed from V and 4 bases from J, the gap between germline ends came to 14 bases. The CDR3 nucleotides read TGCAGTGCTACGGCTTACTCATCTTACGAGCAGTACTTC. Amino acids: CSATAYSSYEQYF.

This clonotype was observed at least ten times. This chain uses TRBV7-2 with TRBJ2-5, with 9 bases fitting TRBD2. Germline V lookup: CDR1 SGHTA, CDR2 FQGNSA. This CDR3 is built from 14 residues. V shed 3 bases and J 4 bases; nucleotides not matched to a gene: 3. This CDR3 is CASSFSGGGETQYF. The DNA of the CDR3 is TGTGCCAGCAGCTTTAGCGGGGGAGGAGAGACCCAGTACTTC.

This clonotype was counted ten times or more. This rearrangement joins TRBV2 to TRBJ2-6; D unresolved. With 9 bases removed from V and 0 bases from J, the gap between germline ends came to 9 bases. From germline, CDR1 is SNHLY and CDR2 FYNNEI. The CDR3 contains 14 residues. The CDR3 nucleotides are TGTGCCAGGCAGACCGACTCTGGGGCCAACGTCCTGACTTTC. It is translated as CARQTDSGANVLTF.

The chain is built from TRBV27 and TRBJ2-6; 7 positions agree with TRBD1. V lost 4 bases and J lost 1; bases outside the gene matches: 7. This CDR3 spans 17 amino acids. CDR1 and CDR2 (germline): MNHEY, SMNVEV (reference sequence). The CDR3 is CASSSGTAISGANVLTF. CDR3 DNA: TGTGCCAGCAGTTCCGGGACAGCGATATCTGGGGCCAACGTCCTGACTTTC.

This clonotype turned up a few times. The chain joins TRBV2 to TRBJ2-2, with 9 bases that match TRBD2. This CDR3 has 15 amino acids. In germline, CDR1 is SNHLY, CDR2 FYNNEI. J gave up 6 bases and V 4 bases, and 6 bases lay outside the gene matches. CDR3 protein: CASSGFKRGAGELFF. The DNA of the CDR3 is TGTGCCAGCAGTGGCTTCAAGCGGGGGGCCGGGGAGCTGTTTTTT.

There are a few counts of this clonotype. CDR3 region: CASRHQGDTEAFF. The CDR3 DNA sequence: TGTGCCAGCCGACACCAGGGTGACACTGAAGCTTTCTTT. The chain recombines TRBV28 with TRBJ1-1; tentative D call: TRBD1 (5 bases). The CDR3 has 13 amino acids. The V end was cut by 8 bases, the J end by 3 bases, with 13 bases between. Looked up from germline, CDR1 is MDHEN and CDR2 is SYDVKM.

This clonotype was counted a few times. The J gene is TRBJ1-2, the V gene TRBV6-5, with D uncertain. V was shortened by 5 bases and J by 1 base, with 14 bases between the two germline ends. There are 15 residues in the CDR3. Germline V gene data show CDR1 as MNHEY and CDR2 as SVGAGI. CDR3 region: CASSRLFGRNYGYTF. In DNA form, the CDR3 reads TGTGCCAGCAGTCGCCTTTTCGGACGTAACTATGGCTACACCTTC.

The chain employs TRBV20-1 and TRBJ2-5; 8 bases are a match to TRBD1. Germline CDR1 reads DFQATT; CDR2 reads SNEGSKA (reference sequence). V was pared by 5 bases and J by 5 bases, with 13 bases of the junction left unmatched. This CDR3 comprises 15 residues. In nucleotides, the CDR3 is TGCAGTGCTTCCCTTCTGGGACAGGAGGCGGAGACCCAGTACTTC. Residues: CSASLLGQEAETQYF.

The chain links TRBV28 to TRBJ2-1; 7 bases line up with TRBD1. From germline, CDR1 is MDHEN and CDR2 SYDVKM. V shed 6 bases, J shed 4 bases, and the junction held 12 bases outside the gene matches. This CDR3 has 16 amino acids. In DNA, the CDR3 is TGTGCCAGCAGCCCAAACCGGGACAGTTGGTACAATGAGCAGTTCTTC. Translating gives CASSPNRDSWYNEQFF.

The chain uses TRBV7-2 and TRBJ2-1; TRBD2 agrees at 9 bases. This CDR3 comprises 16 residues. Germline V gene sequence: CDR1 SGHTA, CDR2 FQGNSA. The V and J ends lost 3 bases and 2 bases, in that order; junction bases with no gene match: 5. In DNA, the CDR3 is TGTGCCAGCAGCTTGGTAGCGGGAGTGGCCTACAATGAGCAGTTCTTC. It yields the protein CASSLVAGVAYNEQFF.

The rearrangement links TRBV7-9 to TRBJ1-1; D is unresolved. V was pared by 5 bases and J by 8 bases, with 15 bases between. From germline, CDR1 is SEHNR and CDR2 FQNEAQ (reference sequence). The CDR3 covers 13 residues. For the CDR3, the DNA is TGTGCCAGCAGCACAGAAAACGGGCGCGAAGCTTTCTTT. Its protein is CASSTENGREAFF.

This chain links TRBV7-2 with TRBJ2-7, with TRBD1 as a possible D gene (5 bases). V dropped 1 base and J dropped 0 bases, with 13 bases sitting between them. Germline V CDR1 and CDR2: SGHTA, FQGNSA. The CDR3 has 16 amino acids. This CDR3 reads CASSLEGSVISYEQYF. As DNA, the CDR3 is TGTGCCAGCAGCTTAGAGGGGTCGGTGATCTCCTACGAGCAGTACTTC.

This chain joins TRBV5-1 and TRBJ1-5; D is undetermined. V shed 4 bases and J shed 2 bases, with 10 bases lying between them. The CDR3 spans 14 residues. Germline V gene lookup returns CDR1 SGHRS and CDR2 YFSETQ. DNA for the CDR3: TGCGCCAGCAGCCCTATGACCGGCAATCAGCCCCAGCATTTT. This encodes CASSPMTGNQPQHF. Filled out from reference TRBV5-1 and TRBJ1-5, the complete variable domain reads KAGVTQTPRYLIKTRGQQVTLSCSPISGHRSVSWYQQTPGQGLQFLFEYFSETQRNKGNFPGRFSGRQFSNSRSEMNVSTLELGDSALYLCASSPMTGNQPQHFGDGTRLSIL.

J is TRBJ2-3 and V is TRBV29-1; 7 bases match TRBD1. V lost 4 bases to trimming and J lost 6 bases; unmatched junction nucleotides: 1. The CDR3 covers 11 residues. Per the germline V gene, CDR1 is SQVTM and CDR2 is ANQGSEA. The CDR3 is CSVVQGDTQYF. In nucleotides, the CDR3 is TGCAGCGTTGTACAGGGGGATACGCAGTATTTT.

This clonotype was seen only a few times. The CDR3 region has the DNA TGTGCCAGCAGCCGAGAGGGACAGCCCGGGGAGACCCAGTACTTC. It specifies CASSREGQPGETQYF. This chain connects TRBV4-2 to TRBJ2-5, with 7 bases that match TRBD1. Germline V gene lookup returns CDR1 LGHNA and CDR2 YNFKEQ. After removal of 4 bases from V and 5 bases from J, the junction contained 10 bases not matched to a gene. This CDR3 contains 15 residues.

This clonotype has a handful of counts. V gene TRBV13 combines with J gene TRBJ2-5, with 8 bases that match TRBD2. The CDR3 has 16 residues. V was pared by 0 bases and J by 2 bases, with 5 bases of the junction left unmatched. Looked up from germline, CDR1 is PRHDT and CDR2 is FYEKMQ (reference sequence). The CDR3 spells CASSLGRGLAQETQYF. As DNA, the CDR3 is TGTGCCAGCAGCTTAGGCAGAGGACTAGCACAAGAGACCCAGTACTTC.

This clonotype was picked up a small number of times. The genes are TRBV7-2 and TRBJ2-5; 10 bases fit TRBD2. The J call may be faulty, since TRBJ2-7 better matches the DNA end. Germline CDR1 SGHTA, CDR2 FQGNSA. The CDR3 is made up of 15 amino acids. Here the CDR3 DNA reads TGTGCCAGCAGCCGACAAGCGGGAGGGCCTCGCGAGCAGTACTTC. This sequence encodes CASSRQAGGPREQYF.